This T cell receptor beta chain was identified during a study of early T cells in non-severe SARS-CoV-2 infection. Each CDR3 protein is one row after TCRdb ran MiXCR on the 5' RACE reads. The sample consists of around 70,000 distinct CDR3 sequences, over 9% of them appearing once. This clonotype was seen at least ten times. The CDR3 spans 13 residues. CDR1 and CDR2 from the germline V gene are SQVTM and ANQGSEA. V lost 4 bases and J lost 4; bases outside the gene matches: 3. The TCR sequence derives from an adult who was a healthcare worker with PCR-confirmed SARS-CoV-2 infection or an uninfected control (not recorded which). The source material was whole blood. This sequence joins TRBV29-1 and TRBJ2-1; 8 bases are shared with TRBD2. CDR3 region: CSVGSGGYNEQFF. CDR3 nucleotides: TGCAGCGTTGGGAGCGGGGGTTACAATGAGCAGTTCTTC.